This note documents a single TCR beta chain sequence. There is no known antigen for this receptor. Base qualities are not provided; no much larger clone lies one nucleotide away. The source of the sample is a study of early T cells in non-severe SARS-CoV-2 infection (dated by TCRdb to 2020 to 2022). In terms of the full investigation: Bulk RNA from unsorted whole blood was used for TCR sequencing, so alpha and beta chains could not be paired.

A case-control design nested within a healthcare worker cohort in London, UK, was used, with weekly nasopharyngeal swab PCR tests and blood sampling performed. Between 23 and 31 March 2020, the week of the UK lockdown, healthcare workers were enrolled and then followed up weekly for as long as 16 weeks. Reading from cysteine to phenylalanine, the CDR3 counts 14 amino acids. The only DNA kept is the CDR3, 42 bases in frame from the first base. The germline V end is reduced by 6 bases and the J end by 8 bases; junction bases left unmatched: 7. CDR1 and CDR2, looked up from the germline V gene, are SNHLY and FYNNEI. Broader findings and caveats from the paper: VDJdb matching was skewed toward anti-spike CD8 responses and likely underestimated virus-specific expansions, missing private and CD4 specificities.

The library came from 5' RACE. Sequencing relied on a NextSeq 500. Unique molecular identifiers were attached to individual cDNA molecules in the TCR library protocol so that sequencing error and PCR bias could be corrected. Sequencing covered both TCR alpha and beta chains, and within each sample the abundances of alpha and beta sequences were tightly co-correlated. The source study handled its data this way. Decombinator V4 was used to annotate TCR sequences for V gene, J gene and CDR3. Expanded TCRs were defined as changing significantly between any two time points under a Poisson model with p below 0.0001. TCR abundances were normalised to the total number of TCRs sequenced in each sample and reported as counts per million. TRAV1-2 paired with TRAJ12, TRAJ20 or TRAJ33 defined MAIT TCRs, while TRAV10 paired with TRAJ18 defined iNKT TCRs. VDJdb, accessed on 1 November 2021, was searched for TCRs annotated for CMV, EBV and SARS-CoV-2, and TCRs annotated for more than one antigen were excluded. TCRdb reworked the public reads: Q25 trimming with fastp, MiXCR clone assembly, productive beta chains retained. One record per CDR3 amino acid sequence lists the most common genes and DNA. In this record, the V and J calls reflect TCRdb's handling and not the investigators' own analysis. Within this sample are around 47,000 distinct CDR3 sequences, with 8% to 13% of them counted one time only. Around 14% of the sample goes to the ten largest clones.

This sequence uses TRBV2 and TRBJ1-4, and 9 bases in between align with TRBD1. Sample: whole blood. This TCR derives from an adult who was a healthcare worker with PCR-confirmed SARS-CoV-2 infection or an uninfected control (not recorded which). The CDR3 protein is CASSPTGGEEKLFF. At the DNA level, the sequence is TGTGCCAGCAGCCCGACAGGGGGAGAAGAAAAACTGTTTTTT.